The entry below describes one T cell receptor (beta chain). Assay: immunoSEQ multiplex PCR; the TCRdb copy retains only in-frame clones and omits some. In the table there are roughly 60,000 clones, around nine tenths of which are singletons. This CDR3 comprises 16 residues. Germline lookup yields CDR1 MNHNY and CDR2 SVGAGI (reference sequence). The J segment lost 4 bases and the V segment lost 3 bases, leaving 9 bases of the junction unmatched. The data originate from a study of glioma-infiltrating T cells after dendritic cell vaccination. Described time point: after dendritic cell vaccination, including at tumor progression/relapse.

The source of this sequence is a human donor with glioblastoma. V is TRBV6-6 and J is TRBJ1-5, with TRBD1 matching 7 bases. Sample: blood, taken after dendritic cell vaccination. Here the CDR3 DNA reads TGTGCCAGCAGTTATGACAGGGCCCTCCCTAATCAGCCCCAGCATTTT. It yields the protein CASSYDRALPNQPQHF.